Listed below are T cell receptor beta chains from one sample, sequenced in a study of immune evolution from preneoplasia to lung adenocarcinoma. Only in-frame clones appear in the TCRdb table, and some are missing; sequencing was by immunoSEQ multiplex PCR. The repertoire includes approximately 12,000 clones, 86% of them detected once, and 3.5% to 4.5% sits in the top ten. Sequencing was carried out using FFPE invasive lung adenocarcinoma tissue. These receptors all stem from a person aged 70 to 80 with invasive lung adenocarcinoma. Both conserved end residues are part of each CDR3. The D gene is left open where the match is weak. Clone size is stated in some rows and not others, as once, few, many or a class when expanded.

clone size | J gene | V gene | D gene | CDR3 protein | CDR3 DNA
. | TRBJ2-5 | TRBV6-6 | TRBD1 | CASKTGFWETETQYF | TGTGCCAGCAAGACAGGGTTTTGGGAAACGGAGACCCAGTACTTC
. | TRBJ2-2 | TRBV11-3 | . | CASSLGWDTGELFF | TGTGCCAGCAGCTTAGGGTGGGACACCGGGGAGCTGTTTTTT
once | TRBJ2-1 | TRBV2 | . | CASRSPYNEQFF | TGTGCCAGCCGGAGTCCCTACAATGAGCAGTTCTTC
. | TRBJ1-1 | TRBV9 | . | CASSALGGTEAFF | TGTGCCAGCAGCGCCTTAGGGGGCACTGAAGCTTTCTTT
. | TRBJ1-1 | TRBV7-8 | . | CASSLGVITEAFF | TGTGCCAGCAGCTTAGGGGTGATCACTGAAGCTTTCTTT
. | TRBJ1-4 | TRBV19 | . | CASSKGEEEKLFF | TGTGCCAGTAGTAAGGGGGAGGAAGAAAAACTGTTTTTT
. | TRBJ1-1 | TRBV30 | . | CAWTEGRFEAFF | TGTGCCTGGACTGAGGGAAGGTTTGAAGCTTTCTTT
. | TRBJ2-3 | TRBV28 | . | CASSAPSALTDTQYF | TGTGCCAGCAGTGCCCCTAGCGCCCTCACAGATACGCAGTATTTT
. | TRBJ1-1 | TRBV2 | TRBD1 | CASSYRGHTEAFF | TGTGCCAGCAGTTACAGGGGTCACACTGAAGCTTTCTTT
. | TRBJ1-1 | TRBV19 | . | CASSIWLGLGRVNTEAFF | TGTGCCAGTAGTATTTGGCTGGGTTTGGGCAGGGTAAACACTGAAGCTTTCTTT
. | TRBJ2-7 | TRBV10-2 | . | CASSPLGAVEQYF | TGCGCCAGCAGTCCATTAGGGGCTGTGGAGCAGTACTTC
. | TRBJ2-3 | TRBV29-1 | . | CSVVPQGGDTQYF | TGCAGCGTTGTTCCCCAGGGAGGCGATACGCAGTATTTT
. | TRBJ2-1 | TRBV5-4 | . | CASSSGQTEQFF | TGTGCCAGCAGCTCCGGACAGACTGAGCAGTTCTTC
. | TRBJ2-7 | TRBV25-1 | TRBD2 | CASSPHLAGYEQYF | TGTGCCAGCAGTCCTCACCTAGCGGGATACGAGCAGTACTTC
. | TRBJ1-2 | TRBV27 | . | CASSAGQRLHYGYTF | TGTGCCAGCAGCGCGGGACAAAGGTTACACTATGGCTACACCTTC
. | TRBJ1-2 | TRBV5-1 | . | CASSLATGLEGYTF | TGCGCCAGCAGCTTGGCCACAGGCTTGGAGGGCTACACCTTC
. | TRBJ2-3 | TRBV28 | . | CASSFGDSTDTQYF | TGTGCCAGCAGTTTTGGGGACAGCACAGATACGCAGTATTTT
. | TRBJ1-2 | TRBV7-6 | . | CASSLARGRGGAYGYTF | TGTGCCAGCAGCTTAGCGCGTGGGCGCGGGGGAGCCTATGGCTACACCTTC
. | TRBJ2-7 | TRBV2 | . | CAVGFEQYF | TGTGCAGTTGGGTTCGAGCAGTACTTC
. | TRBJ1-5 | TRBV30 | . | CAWSLRTGTVRNQPQHF | TGTGCCTGGAGCCTCCGGACCGGGACGGTTCGCAATCAGCCCCAGCATTTT
. | TRBJ2-3 | TRBV6-4 | TRBD2 | CASSTSGGTDTQYF | TGTGCCAGCAGTACTAGCGGGGGTACAGATACGCAGTATTTT
once | TRBJ2-6 | TRBV18 | . | CASSDVSGANVLTF | TGTGCCAGCTCGGACGTCTCTGGGGCCAACGTCCTGACTTTC
. | TRBJ2-5 | TRBV5-5 | . | CASSSTQETQYF | TGTGCCAGCAGCTCGACCCAAGAGACCCAGTACTTC
. | TRBJ2-3 | TRBV18 | . | CASSTGPPDTQYF | TGTGCCAGCTCAACCGGGCCACCGGATACGCAGTATTTT
. | TRBJ2-7 | TRBV5-1 | . | CASSLVGVSFSYEQYF | TGCGCCAGCAGCTTGGTGGGGGTTAGCTTCTCCTACGAGCAGTACTTC
. | TRBJ2-7 | TRBV2 | . | CASSLRPVSEGEQYF | TGTGCCAGCAGTCTCCGACCGGTTTCAGAGGGCGAGCAGTACTTC
. | TRBJ2-5 | TRBV9 | . | CASNPAGAQETQYF | TGTGCCAGCAACCCCGCTGGAGCCCAAGAGACCCAGTACTTC
. | TRBJ1-2 | TRBV10-3 | . | CAISAFSFYTF | TGTGCCATCAGTGCGTTCTCTTTCTACACCTTC
. | TRBJ2-5 | TRBV7-3 | TRBD2 | CASSLMGREPSETQYF | TGTGCCAGCAGCTTAATGGGGCGGGAGCCCTCGGAGACCCAGTACTTC
. | TRBJ2-7 | TRBV20-1 | . | CSARGYYEQYF | TGCAGTGCTAGGGGGTACTACGAGCAGTACTTC
. | TRBJ2-5 | TRBV2 | . | CASSEVTTQETQYF | TGTGCCAGCAGTGAGGTGACTACTCAAGAGACCCAGTACTTC
. | TRBJ1-2 | TRBV28 | . | CASSSVQGGRDGYTF | TGTGCCAGCAGTTCGGTACAAGGCGGTAGGGATGGCTACACCTTC
. | TRBJ2-1 | TRBV6-5 | TRBD2 | CASSWTSGGGYNEQFF | TGTGCCAGCAGTTGGACTAGCGGGGGGGGCTACAATGAGCAGTTCTTC
. | TRBJ1-1 | TRBV27 | . | CASSLSLGLNTEAFF | TGTGCCAGCAGTTTATCCCTGGGACTGAACACTGAAGCTTTCTTT
. | TRBJ1-5 | TRBV6-4 | TRBD1 | CASSDPHGQGNQPQHF | TGTGCCAGCAGTGACCCTCACGGACAGGGCAATCAGCCCCAGCATTTT
. | TRBJ2-3 | TRBV28 | . | CASSKFTGLPDTQYF | TGTGCCAGCAGTAAGTTCACGGGCCTCCCAGATACGCAGTATTTT
few | TRBJ1-1 | TRBV20-1 | . | CSATGNTEAFF | TGCAGTGCTACGGGGAACACTGAAGCTTTCTTT
. | TRBJ2-5 | TRBV2 | TRBD1 | CASSVDRVQETQYF | TGTGCCAGCAGTGTAGACAGGGTACAAGAGACCCAGTACTTC
. | TRBJ2-5 | TRBV7-9 | TRBD1 | CASSLGTQGARGEETQYF | TGTGCCAGCAGCTTAGGGACTCAGGGGGCGCGAGGAGAAGAGACCCAGTACTTC
. | TRBJ2-7 | TRBV4-1 | TRBD2 | CASSQASSGVYEQYF | TGCGCCAGCAGCCAAGCGTCTAGCGGAGTCTACGAGCAGTACTTC
. | TRBJ2-6 | TRBV30 | TRBD1 | CAWSGPPPGQPVSGANVLTF | TGTGCCTGGAGTGGACCACCCCCGGGACAGCCTGTTTCTGGGGCCAACGTCCTGACTTTC
. | TRBJ2-2 | TRBV28 | TRBD2 | CASNHRWRGGVDTGELFF | TGTGCCAGCAATCACCGTTGGCGCGGGGGAGTGGACACCGGGGAGCTGTTTTTT
. | TRBJ2-3 | TRBV29-1 | . | CSVEGDRSGTDTQYF | TGCAGCGTTGAAGGCGACAGGTCCGGCACAGATACGCAGTATTTT
. | TRBJ2-3 | TRBV5-4 | TRBD2 | CASSLDPVSGSGDTQYF | TGTGCCAGCAGCTTGGATCCGGTTAGCGGGAGTGGTGATACGCAGTATTTT
. | TRBJ1-4 | TRBV2 | . | CASSKRAANEKLFF | TGTGCCAGCAGTAAACGAGCAGCAAATGAAAAACTGTTTTTT
. | TRBJ1-5 | TRBV30 | . | CALADSGNQPQHF | TGTGCCTTAGCAGACTCGGGCAATCAGCCCCAGCATTTT
once | TRBJ2-2 | TRBV7-9 | . | CASSLVWSGELFF | TGTGCCAGCAGCTTAGTATGGTCCGGGGAGCTGTTTTTT
. | TRBJ1-1 | TRBV18 | . | CASSPGTRSTEAFF | TGTGCCAGCTCACCAGGCACGAGGTCCACTGAAGCTTTCTTT
. | TRBJ2-1 | TRBV14 | . | CASSQDGTYNEQFF | TGTGCCAGCAGCCAGGACGGGACCTACAATGAGCAGTTCTTC
. | TRBJ1-1 | TRBV10-2 | . | CATLNTVAFF | TGCGCCACTTTGAATACCGTGGCTTTCTTT
. | TRBJ1-2 | TRBV30 | TRBD1 | CAWTTGPANYGYTF | TGTGCCTGGACGACAGGGCCAGCTAACTATGGCTACACCTTC
. | TRBJ1-5 | TRBV7-2 | . | CASSFQGRQPQHF | TGTGCCAGCAGCTTCCAGGGGAGACAGCCCCAGCATTTT
. | TRBJ2-1 | TRBV7-3 | . | CASSLETLGRNEQFF | TGTGCCAGCAGCTTAGAGACACTAGGGCGTAATGAGCAGTTCTTC
. | TRBJ2-3 | TRBV19 | . | CASVAGDTQYF | TGTGCCAGTGTAGCCGGAGATACGCAGTATTTT
. | TRBJ2-5 | TRBV25-1 | . | CASSSGKETQYF | TGTGCCAGCAGTTCGGGGAAAGAGACCCAGTACTTC